The clone carrying this T cell receptor (beta chain) was seen only once. Antigen specificity is unknown. A sample-barcoded 5' primer and a J-beta primer mix were used in a second PCR of about 6 to 11 cycles. The template-switch adaptor was a 5' adaptor with 12 random nucleotides. It tagged each cDNA molecule. A single record per CDR3 protein comes from TCRdb applying MiXCR to the 5' RACE reads. This sample has about 1.5 million distinct CDR3 sequences, with roughly 43% found just once. Isolated PBMCs totaled at least 6.5 million in each sample. The CDR3 totals 14 residues. Germline V gives CDR1 LGHNA, CDR2 YSLEER. Trimming pared 1 base from V and 6 bases from J, leaving 11 bases between. This sample is part of a study of blood T cells in healthy people across ages. Study results and caveats: Percentage of naive T cells showed a strong correlation with TCR beta diversity.

Sequencing was done on a sample of blood. This TCR was recovered from a woman between 18 and 30 years old in good health. The chain carries TRBV4-3 and TRBJ2-3, with D perhaps TRBD1 (5 bases). As DNA, the CDR3 is TGCGCCAGCAGCCAAGGTGTAAAGGGGGATACGCAGTATTTT. Protein sequence: CASSQGVKGDTQYF.